This T cell receptor (beta chain) was obtained from a study of T cell changes during pregnancy in multiple sclerosis. Measured with immunoSEQ multiplex PCR; TCRdb has only the in-frame clones, and not every one. The table lists some 90,000 clones, roughly nine tenths of them singletons. V lost 2 bases to trimming and J lost 2 bases; unmatched junction nucleotides: 2. Germline V gene data show CDR1 as MGHDK and CDR2 as SYGVNS. The CDR3 has 15 residues. Sequencing used peripheral blood, obtained after pregnancy. The sequence came from a female donor in good health, enrolled as a control in a pregnancy study. V and J are TRBV25-1 and TRBJ1-2; 10 bases are a match to TRBD1. CDR3 residues: CASSEPGQGNYGYTF. DNA for the CDR3: TGTGCCAGCAGTGAACCGGGACAGGGGAACTATGGCTACACCTTC.